Included here is one T cell receptor beta chain sequence, with context. The antigen remains undetermined. Germline loops: CDR1 MDHEN, CDR2 SYDVKM. CDR3 length equals 13 residues. TRB rearrangements were amplified by touch-down multiplex PCR with mixed TRB-A/B primers. TCRdb re-called the multiplex PCR reads and catalogs CDR3 proteins one per entry, DNA excluded. The repertoire table contains about 2,000 distinct CDR3 sequences. The data were obtained in a study of T cell clusters in autoimmune cytopenias. Each sample's input was 250 ng genomic DNA, 38,000 or so genome equivalents. General observations from the study: Clustering suggested that physiological T cell clusters were missing in primary autoimmune cytopenia patients.

The clonotype originates from a human donor with an autoimmune cytopenia or autoimmune hepatitis (not recorded which). Sequenced input: peripheral blood. The chain uses TRBV28 and TRBJ1-3. The CDR3 here is CASSYQSRNTIYF.